These 24 T cell receptor beta chains originate from one sample sequenced in a study of blood T cell repertoires in COVID-19. Clones were read by immunoSEQ multiplex PCR, and TCRdb kept only the in-frame ones, dropping some. This sample yields about 420,000 clones, of which about 87% are seen a single time; 0.65% to 1% belongs to the top ten. Specimen: peripheral blood. These receptor sequences come from a man in his late teens or twenties with COVID-19, enrolled during active disease.

V is TRBV6-5 and J is TRBJ2-2, with TRBD1 matching over 9 bases. Germline CDR1 MNHEY, CDR2 SVGAGI. The CDR3 runs to 16 residues. The V and J ends lost 1 base and 4 bases, in that order; junction bases with no gene match: 4. The CDR3 spells CASSYLGQGSTGELFF. The CDR3 nucleotides are TGTGCCAGCAGTTACTTGGGACAGGGTTCCACCGGGGAGCTGTTTTTT.

This clone appeared a few times. J is TRBJ2-1 and V is TRBV24-1; 7 bases are a match to TRBD1. CDR3 size: 14 residues. Per the germline V gene, CDR1 is KGHDR and CDR2 is SFDVKD. The trim removed 4 bases at V and 4 bases at J, leaving 3 bases unmatched. The CDR3 loop is CATSDPTGYNEQFF. In DNA form, the CDR3 reads TGTGCCACCAGTGACCCGACAGGGTACAATGAGCAGTTCTTC.

J is TRBJ2-5 and V is TRBV3-1 (or the pseudogene TRBV3-2); 10 bases fit TRBD2. Germline V gene lookup returns CDR1 LGHDT and CDR2 YNNKEL (reference sequence). Losses at the gene ends were 4 bases for V and 2 bases for J; bases not matched to a gene: 4. The CDR3 has 15 amino acids. The CDR3 bases are TGTGCCAGCAGCCTCCGGACTAGCGGACAAGAGACCCAGTACTTC. Residues: CASSLRTSGQETQYF.

The chain links TRBV6-6 to TRBJ2-2; D uncertain. Germline V gives CDR1 MNHNY, CDR2 SVGAGI (reference sequence). The germline V and J ends were trimmed by 5 bases and 5 bases, with 9 bases remaining between them. The CDR3 sequence is 13 residues long. The CDR3 nucleotides are TGTGCCAGCAGTGCCCCTAGGACCGGGGAGCTGTTTTTT. Amino acids: CASSAPRTGELFF.

This CDR3 is CASSFGGGGEAFF. The CDR3 DNA follows: TGTGCCAGCAGCTTCGGAGGAGGAGGTGAAGCTTTCTTT. The chain uses TRBV5-5 and TRBJ1-1; no firm D call. The CDR3 has 13 residues. Germline-derived CDR1 and CDR2 are SGHKS and YYEKEE (reference sequence). V was clipped by 2 bases and J by 7 bases, with 12 bases between them.

As DNA, the CDR3 is TGTGCCAGCAGCCGTAGCCTGAAACCCTCCTACGAGCAGTACTTC. This sequence encodes CASSRSLKPSYEQYF. The chain is built from TRBV14 and TRBJ2-7; no reliable D call. This CDR3 spans 15 amino acids. V was clipped by 4 bases and J by 0 bases, with 13 bases between them. Germline V gene data show CDR1 as SGHDN and CDR2 as FVKESK. Based on the CDR3 plus reference TRBV14 and TRBJ2-7, the full variable domain is EAGVTQFPSHSVIEKGQTVTLRCDPISGHDNLYWYRRVMGKEIKFLLHFVKESKQDESGMPNNRFLAERTGGTYSTLKVQPAELEDSGVYFCASSRSLKPSYEQYFGPGTRLTVT.

The V and J genes are TRBV15 and TRBJ2-1, with 11 positions matching TRBD2. The CDR3 sequence is 17 residues long. Germline V CDR1 and CDR2: LNHNV, YYDKDF (reference sequence). V was pared by 2 bases and J by 8 bases, with 11 bases of the junction left unmatched. The CDR3 protein is CATSRPSTSGRGHEQFF. The CDR3 DNA sequence: TGTGCCACCAGCAGACCCTCAACTAGCGGGAGAGGACATGAGCAGTTCTTC.

The chain links TRBV6-5 to TRBJ2-1; unclear D gene. Between the trimmed V and J ends, which lost 0 bases and 5 bases, there was a span of 8 bases. The CDR3 spans 14 residues. Germline-derived CDR1 and CDR2 are MNHEY and SVGAGI. CDR3 residues: CASSYSGPNNEQFF. The CDR3 DNA is TGTGCCAGCAGTTACTCTGGCCCAAACAATGAGCAGTTCTTC.

CDR3 in DNA: TGTGCCAGCAGCCCACTGACAGCTCAAGAGACCCAGTACTTC. This encodes CASSPLTAQETQYF. The chain couples TRBV5-5 to TRBJ2-5; TRBD1 might be the D (5 bases). Germline-derived CDR1 and CDR2 are SGHKS and YYEKEE (reference sequence). Trimming shortened V by 4 bases and J by 2 bases, and 12 bases separated the two germline ends. This CDR3 comprises 14 residues.

The chain carries TRBV5-6 and TRBJ2-7; D gene uncertain. The CDR3 has 13 amino acids. V lost 2 bases and J 6 bases, leaving 12 bases between the germline ends. Germline V gene data show CDR1 as SGHDT and CDR2 as YYEEEE. The CDR3 DNA reads TGTGCCAGCAGCTTCCTTAGCCGAGGCGAGCAGTACTTC. Amino acids: CASSFLSRGEQYF.

The sample holds a few counts of this clone. The J gene is TRBJ2-3, the V gene TRBV18; maybe TRBD2 (6 bases). The germline V gene has CDR1 KGHSH and CDR2 LQKENI. The germline V and J ends were trimmed by 1 base and 2 bases, with 13 bases remaining between them. The CDR3 has 16 residues. CDR3 sequence: CASSPLPSEITDTQYF. The CDR3 DNA reads TGTGCCAGCTCACCACTGCCTAGCGAGATCACAGATACGCAGTATTTT.

The chain joins TRBV27 to TRBJ1-6; a possible D gene is TRBD1 (5 bases). Germline CDR1 MNHEY, CDR2 SMNVEV (reference sequence). The CDR3 contains 16 residues. V lost 3 bases and J lost 5, with 14 bases in between. The CDR3 sequence is CASSFFSPGNNSPLHF. For the CDR3, the DNA is TGTGCCAGCAGTTTCTTCTCCCCAGGGAATAATTCACCCCTCCACTTT.

The chain employs TRBV18 and TRBJ2-2, with D perhaps TRBD1 (5 bases). The germline V gene has CDR1 KGHSH and CDR2 LQKENI. Trimming took 0 bases from V and 2 from J, leaving 10 bases between them. The CDR3 length is 16 residues. The CDR3 DNA reads as TGTGCCAGCTCACCACCAGGGGTGGTCAACACCGGGGAGCTGTTTTTT. It yields the protein CASSPPGVVNTGELFF.

This clone has just one count. J is TRBJ2-3 and V is TRBV7-6; 10 bases are shared with TRBD2. CDR3 length: 15 amino acids. Germline lookup yields CDR1 SGHVS and CDR2 FNYEAQ. V trimming: 1 base; J trimming: 6 bases; junction bases outside the gene matches: 4. The CDR3: CASSLVAGGWDTQYF. The CDR3 DNA sequence: TGTGCCAGCAGCTTAGTAGCGGGGGGTTGGGATACGCAGTATTTT. The full variable domain, rest sourced from reference TRBV7-6 and TRBJ2-3, is GAGVSQSPRYKVTKRGQDVALRCDPISGHVSLYWYRQALGQGPEFLTYFNYEAQQDKSGLPNDRFSAERPEGSISTLTIQRTEQRDSAMYRCASSLVAGGWDTQYFGPGTRLTVL.

This clone was recorded a few times. The chain is built from TRBV7-3 and TRBJ2-5; maybe TRBD2 (5 bases). The germline V and J ends were trimmed by 5 bases and 5 bases, with 18 bases remaining between them. This CDR3 is 15 amino acids long. Germline assignment: CDR1 SGHTA and CDR2 FQGTGA. In nucleotides, the CDR3 is TGTGCCAGCAGCCCTTTAGGACGGGGAAGGGAGACCCAGTACTTC. Translated: CASSPLGRGRETQYF. Filled out from reference TRBV7-3 and TRBJ2-5, the complete variable domain reads GAGVSQTPSNKVTEKGKYVELRCDPISGHTALYWYRQSLGQGPEFLIYFQGTGAADDSGLPNDRFFAVRPEGSVSTLKIQRTERGDSAVYLCASSPLGRGRETQYFGPGTRLLVL.

In this sample, this clone turned up a few times. The DNA for the CDR3 is TGTGCCAGCAGGTACACAGGGGTGGAATCACCCCTCCACTTT. Its translation: CASRYTGVESPLHF. The genes are TRBV7-9 and TRBJ1-6; 7 nucleotides line up with TRBD1. The CDR3 has 14 residues. Germline values: CDR1 SEHNR, CDR2 FQNEAQ (reference sequence). The trim removed 6 bases at V and 10 bases at J, leaving 9 bases unmatched.

About this clone itself: Other DNA sequences of this sample code for an identical CDR3. The CDR3 DNA reads TGTGCCAGCAGCCTCACGGGACTAGCGGGAGGCGAGCAGTACTTC. Translating gives CASSLTGLAGGEQYF. The V call is TRBV3-1 (or the pseudogene TRBV3-2), the J call TRBJ2-7; TRBD2 matches at 15 bases. Germline V gene lookup returns CDR1 LGHDT and CDR2 YNNKEL (reference sequence). The ends lost 4 bases at V and 6 bases at J; junction bases unmatched: 4. CDR3 length: 15 residues.

This clone has only one observation. This chain connects TRBV11-3 to TRBJ2-1; 10 nucleotides match TRBD2. J lost 2 bases, V lost 0 bases, and 4 bases had no gene match. There are 17 residues in the CDR3. Germline V gene sequence: CDR1 SGHNT, CDR2 YENEEA. The CDR3, as DNA: TGTGCCAGCAGCTTAGATCTTCTAGCGGGAGCCTACAATGAGCAGTTCTTC. It translates to CASSLDLLAGAYNEQFF. Based on the CDR3 plus reference TRBV11-3 and TRBJ2-1, the full variable domain is EAGVVQSPRYKIIEKKQPVAFWCNPISGHNTLYWYLQNLGQGPELLIRYENEEAVDDSQLPKDRFSAERLKGVDSTLKIQPAELGDSAVYLCASSLDLLAGAYNEQFFGPGTRLTVL.

This clone was counted only a few times. The chain couples TRBV4-1 to TRBJ1-5; D gene uncertain. The CDR3 spans 15 residues. Germline V lookup: CDR1 MGHRA, CDR2 YSYEKL. With 1 base removed from V and 4 bases from J, the gap between germline ends came to 11 bases. In DNA, the CDR3 is TGCGCCAGCAGCCAAGGGATCACAGTGAATCAGCCCCAGCATTTT. Translation gives CASSQGITVNQPQHF.

This clone was observed a single time. The chain links TRBV27 to TRBJ2-5; tentative D call: TRBD1 (6 bases). The CDR3 extends over 15 amino acids. Between the trimmed V and J ends, which lost 0 bases and 0 bases, there was a span of 8 bases. Germline V gives CDR1 MNHEY, CDR2 SMNVEV (reference sequence). The CDR3 nucleotides read TGTGCCAGCAGTTTATCTTGGGACAACCAAGAGACCCAGTACTTC. It specifies CASSLSWDNQETQYF.

The rearrangement links TRBV2 to TRBJ1-5; D is perhaps TRBD1 (6 bases). The germline CDR1 and CDR2 sequences are SNHLY and FYNNEI. Trimming shortened V by 6 bases and J by 3 bases, and 12 bases separated the two germline ends. CDR3 length: 14 amino acids. This chain's CDR3 is CASSPDSSNQPQHF. The CDR3 nucleotides read TGTGCCAGCAGCCCGGACAGTTCCAATCAGCCCCAGCATTTT.

The genes are TRBV19 and TRBJ2-7; D remains unclear. Trimming left V 5 bases short and J 4 bases short, with 12 bases between. Germline CDR1 LNHDA, CDR2 SQIVND (reference sequence). The CDR3 spans 13 residues. The CDR3 nucleotides read TGTGCCAGTAGTCCCAGGCATCCTTACGAGCAGTACTTC. This gives the protein CASSPRHPYEQYF.

The rearrangement uses TRBV28 and TRBJ1-4, with D possibly being TRBD1 (6 bases). The CDR3 contains 17 residues. Trimming shortened V by 5 bases and J by 5 bases, and 21 bases separated the two germline ends. CDR1 and CDR2 from the germline V gene are MDHEN and SYDVKM. The DNA for the CDR3 is TGTGCCAGCAGTCTGACAGGTAAAGGACAGCGAAATGAAAAACTGTTTTTT. It codes for CASSLTGKGQRNEKLFF.

The chain has TRBV2 and TRBJ1-2; D not certain. The CDR3 loop spans 13 amino acids. V gave up 4 bases and J gave up 5 bases, with 11 bases separating them. Per the germline V gene, CDR1 is SNHLY and CDR2 is FYNNEI. CDR3: CASSVEQWYGYTF. The CDR3 DNA reads TGTGCCAGCAGTGTGGAGCAGTGGTATGGCTACACCTTC.